One sample yielded the 7 T cell receptor beta chains listed below, sequenced in a study of vaccination effects on CD4 cells after COVID-19. Before sequencing took place, the ViraFEST assay used viral peptide pools to expand antigen-specific CD4+ T cells. It was after more than 8 days of culture that CD4+ T cells were isolated. Which antigens these TCRs recognize remains unknown. Assay used: immunoSEQ multiplex PCR; TCRdb lists only in-frame clones, some missing. The sample holds 55,000 to 70,000 clones; roughly 76% are singletons and the top ten take 2.5%. Sample: CD4+ T cells from PBMCs cultured with HCoV-229E spike peptides, taken before COVID-19 vaccination. All receptors derive from a human donor who received a COVID-19 vaccine.

The rearrangement uses TRBV7-2 and TRBJ2-3; no firm D call. The germline V and J ends were trimmed by 3 bases and 1 base, with 8 bases remaining between them. The germline gives CDR1 SGHTA, CDR2 FQGNSA. The CDR3 consists of 14 residues. CDR3: CASSFYRGTDTQYF. The CDR3 DNA follows: TGTGCCAGCAGCTTTTACCGAGGCACAGATACGCAGTATTTT.

The chain has TRBV10-1 and TRBJ2-1, with 9 bases fitting TRBD2. V lost 2 bases and J lost 2; bases outside the gene matches: 4. CDR3 length: 16 amino acids. CDR1 is WNHNN and CDR2 is SYGVQD in the germline V gene (reference sequence). The CDR3 protein is CASSETAGGPYNEQFF. The CDR3 coding sequence is TGCGCCAGCAGTGAGACGGCGGGGGGGCCCTACAATGAGCAGTTCTTC.

CDR3 sequence (DNA): TGTGCCAGCAGCTTAATACAGTCCCATGAGCAGTTCTTC. The encoded protein is CASSLIQSHEQFF. V is TRBV7-3 and J is TRBJ2-1; D gene ambiguous. Germline V lookup: CDR1 SGHTA, CDR2 FQGTGA. CDR3 length: 13 amino acids. Trimming shortened V by 1 base and J by 8 bases, and 9 bases separated the two germline ends.

This chain uses TRBV10-1 with TRBJ1-5; 7 bases agree with TRBD1. V was pared by 0 bases and J by 0 bases, with 17 bases of the junction left unmatched. The germline gives CDR1 WNHNN, CDR2 SYGVQD (reference sequence). This CDR3 spans 21 amino acids. The CDR3 DNA is TGCGCCAGCAGTGAGTCGAATCGGGGGACAGTTCTATCCTATAGCAATCAGCCCCAGCATTTT. This encodes CASSESNRGTVLSYSNQPQHF.

The J gene is TRBJ1-5, the V gene TRBV30; 9 nucleotides match TRBD1. This CDR3 is built from 13 residues. Germline loops: CDR1 GTSNPN, CDR2 SVGIG (reference sequence). V lost 5 bases, J lost 8 bases, and 7 bases stayed unmatched. The CDR3 coding sequence is TGTGCCTGGGCACGACAGGGGGTTGAGCCCCAGCATTTT. As protein: CAWARQGVEPQHF. The full variable domain, completed using reference TRBV30 and TRBJ1-5, is SQTIHQWPATLVQPVGSPLSLECTVEGTSNPNLYWYRQAAGRGLQLLFYSVGIGQISSEVPQNLSASRPQDRQFILSSKKLLLSDSGFYLCAWARQGVEPQHFGDGTRLSIL.

The table lists this clone with a count of one. The chain recombines TRBV9 with TRBJ2-2, with D perhaps TRBD2 (5 bases). The CDR3 has 13 residues. The V and J ends lost 5 bases and 7 bases respectively, with 12 bases between them. Per germline, CDR1 SGDLS and CDR2 YYNGEE. The CDR3 nucleotides are TGTGCCAGCAGTGAGGGATGGATCGGGGAGCTGTTTTTT. Translating it yields CASSEGWIGELFF.

The chain employs TRBV4-1 and TRBJ2-2; D is perhaps TRBD1 (5 bases). The CDR3 is made up of 15 amino acids. Trimming stripped 3 bases from V and 0 bases from J, with 8 bases between. Germline V gene lookup returns CDR1 MGHRA and CDR2 YSYEKL. Here the CDR3 DNA reads TGCGCCAGCAGCCAGCAGGGAACGAACACCGGGGAGCTGTTTTTT. Translating gives CASSQQGTNTGELFF.